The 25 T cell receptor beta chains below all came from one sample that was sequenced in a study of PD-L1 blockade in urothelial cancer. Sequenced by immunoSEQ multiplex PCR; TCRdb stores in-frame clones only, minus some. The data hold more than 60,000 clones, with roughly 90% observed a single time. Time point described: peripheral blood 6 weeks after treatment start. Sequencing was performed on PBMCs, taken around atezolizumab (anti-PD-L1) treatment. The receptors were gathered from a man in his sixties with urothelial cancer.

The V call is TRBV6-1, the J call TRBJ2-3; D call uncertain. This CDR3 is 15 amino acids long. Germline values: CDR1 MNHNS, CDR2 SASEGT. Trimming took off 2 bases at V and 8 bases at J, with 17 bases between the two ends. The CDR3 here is CASSELATTSVTQYF. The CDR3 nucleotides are TGTGCCAGCAGTGAATTGGCCACCACGTCCGTTACGCAGTATTTT.

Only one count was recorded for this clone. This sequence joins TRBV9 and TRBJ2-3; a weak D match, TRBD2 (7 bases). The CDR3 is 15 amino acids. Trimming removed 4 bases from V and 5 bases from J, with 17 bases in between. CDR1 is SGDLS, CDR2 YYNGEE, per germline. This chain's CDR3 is CASSPQGGAVDTQYF. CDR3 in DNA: TGTGCCAGCAGCCCTCAAGGGGGGGCCGTAGATACGCAGTATTTT.

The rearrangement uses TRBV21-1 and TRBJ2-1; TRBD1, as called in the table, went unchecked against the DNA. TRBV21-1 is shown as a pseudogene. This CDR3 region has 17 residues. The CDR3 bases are TGTGCCAGCAGCGAAACCCCGGACACACGCTCCTACAATGAGCAGTTCTTC. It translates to CASSETPDTRSYNEQFF.

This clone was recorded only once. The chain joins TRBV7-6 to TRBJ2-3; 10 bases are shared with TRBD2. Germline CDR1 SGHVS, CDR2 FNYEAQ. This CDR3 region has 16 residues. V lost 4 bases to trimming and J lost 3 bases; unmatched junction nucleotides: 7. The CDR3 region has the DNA TGTGCCAGCAGCTCGATGAGCGGGGGGGCTACAGATACGCAGTATTTT. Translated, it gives CASSSMSGGATDTQYF.

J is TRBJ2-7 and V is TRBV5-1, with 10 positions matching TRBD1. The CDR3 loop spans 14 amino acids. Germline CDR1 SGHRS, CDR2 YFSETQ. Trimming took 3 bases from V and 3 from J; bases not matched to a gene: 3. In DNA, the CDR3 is TGCGCCAGCAGCTCTGGGGACAGGGGCTACGAGCAGTACTTC. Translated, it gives CASSSGDRGYEQYF.

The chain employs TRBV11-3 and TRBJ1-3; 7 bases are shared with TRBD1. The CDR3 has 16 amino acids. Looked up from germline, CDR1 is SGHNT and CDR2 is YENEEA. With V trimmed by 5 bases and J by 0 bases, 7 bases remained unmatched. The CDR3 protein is CASSPRTGNSGNTIYF. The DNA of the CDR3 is TGTGCCAGCAGCCCTAGGACAGGCAACTCTGGAAACACCATATATTTT.

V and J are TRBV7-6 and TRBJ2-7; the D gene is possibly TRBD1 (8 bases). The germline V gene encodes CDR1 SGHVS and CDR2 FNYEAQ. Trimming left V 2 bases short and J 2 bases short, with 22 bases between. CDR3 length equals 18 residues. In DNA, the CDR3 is TGTGCCAGCAGCTTAAGCGGGACAGGTTCCGTGGTAACCTACGAGCAGTACTTC. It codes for CASSLSGTGSVVTYEQYF.

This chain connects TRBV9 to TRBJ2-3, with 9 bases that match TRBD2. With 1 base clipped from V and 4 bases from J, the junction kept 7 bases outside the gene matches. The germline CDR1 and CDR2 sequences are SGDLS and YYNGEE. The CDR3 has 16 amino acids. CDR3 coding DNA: TGTGCCAGCAGCGTACTTAATAGCGGGAGTGCAGATACGCAGTATTTT. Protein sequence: CASSVLNSGSADTQYF.

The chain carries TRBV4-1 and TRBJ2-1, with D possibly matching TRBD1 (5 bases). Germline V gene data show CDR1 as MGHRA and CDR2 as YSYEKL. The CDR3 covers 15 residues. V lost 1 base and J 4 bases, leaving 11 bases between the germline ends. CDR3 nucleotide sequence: TGCGCCAGCAGCCAAGGGACACAATCGTACAATGAGCAGTTCTTC. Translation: CASSQGTQSYNEQFF.

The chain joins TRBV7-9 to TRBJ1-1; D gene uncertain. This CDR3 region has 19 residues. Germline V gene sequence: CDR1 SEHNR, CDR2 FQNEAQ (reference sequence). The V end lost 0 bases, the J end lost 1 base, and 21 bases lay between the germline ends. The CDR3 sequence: CASSLAFASYPGGNTEAFF. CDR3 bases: TGTGCCAGCAGCTTAGCCTTCGCAAGTTACCCGGGTGGGAACACTGAAGCTTTCTTT.

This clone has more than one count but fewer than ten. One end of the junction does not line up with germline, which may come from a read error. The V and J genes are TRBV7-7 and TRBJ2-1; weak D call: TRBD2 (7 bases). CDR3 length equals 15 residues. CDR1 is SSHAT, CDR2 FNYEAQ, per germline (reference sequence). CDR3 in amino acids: CASSLGGRGNNEQFF. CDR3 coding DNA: TGTGCTAGCAGCTTAGGGGGGCGGGGGAACAATGAGCAGTTCTTC.

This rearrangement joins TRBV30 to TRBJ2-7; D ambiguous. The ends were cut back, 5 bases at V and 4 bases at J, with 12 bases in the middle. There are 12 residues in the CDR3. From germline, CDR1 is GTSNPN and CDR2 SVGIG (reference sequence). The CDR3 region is CAWGPEVYEQYF. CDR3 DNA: TGTGCCTGGGGTCCCGAGGTTTACGAGCAGTACTTC.

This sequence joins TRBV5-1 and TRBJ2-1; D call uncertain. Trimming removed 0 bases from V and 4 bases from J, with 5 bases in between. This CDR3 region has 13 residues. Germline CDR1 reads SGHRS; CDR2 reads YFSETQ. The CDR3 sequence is CASSLVGYNEQFF. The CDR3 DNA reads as TGCGCCAGCAGCTTGGTCGGGTACAATGAGCAGTTCTTC.

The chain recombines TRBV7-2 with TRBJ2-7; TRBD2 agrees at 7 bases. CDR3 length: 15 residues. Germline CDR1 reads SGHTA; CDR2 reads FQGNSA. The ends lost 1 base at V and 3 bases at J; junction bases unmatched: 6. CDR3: CASSLGPGLYYEQYF. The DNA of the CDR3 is TGTGCCAGCAGCTTAGGACCGGGACTATACTACGAGCAGTACTTC. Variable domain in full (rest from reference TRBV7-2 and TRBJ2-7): GAGVSQSPSNKVTEKGKDVELRCDPISGHTALYWYRQSLGQGLEFLIYFQGNSAPDKSGLPSDRFSAERTGGSVSTLTIQRTQQEDSAVYLCASSLGPGLYYEQYFGPGTRLTVT.

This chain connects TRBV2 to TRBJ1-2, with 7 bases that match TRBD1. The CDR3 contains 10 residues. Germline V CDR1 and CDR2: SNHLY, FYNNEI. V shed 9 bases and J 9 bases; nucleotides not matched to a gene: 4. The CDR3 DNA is TGTGCCAGTCAGGGGGAACGCTACACCTTC. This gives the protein CASQGERYTF.

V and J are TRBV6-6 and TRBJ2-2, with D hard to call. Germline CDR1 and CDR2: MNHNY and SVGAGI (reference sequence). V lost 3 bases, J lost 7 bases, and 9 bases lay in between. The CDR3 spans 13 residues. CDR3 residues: CASSYYQDGELFF. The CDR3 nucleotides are TGTGCCAGCAGTTATTATCAGGACGGGGAGCTGTTTTTT.

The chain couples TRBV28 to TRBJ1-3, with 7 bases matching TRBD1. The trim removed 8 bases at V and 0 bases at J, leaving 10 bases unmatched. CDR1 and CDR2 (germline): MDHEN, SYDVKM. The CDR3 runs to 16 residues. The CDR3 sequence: CASLPSTGDSGNTIYF. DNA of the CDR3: TGTGCCAGCCTTCCTTCCACAGGGGACTCTGGAAACACCATATATTTT.

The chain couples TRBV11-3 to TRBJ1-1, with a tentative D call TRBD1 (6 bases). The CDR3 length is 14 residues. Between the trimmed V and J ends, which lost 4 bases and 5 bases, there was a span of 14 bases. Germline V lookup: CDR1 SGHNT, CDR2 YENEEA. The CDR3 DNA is TGTGCCAGCAGCTCTCGGGGGGCGCGAACTGAAGCTTTCTTT. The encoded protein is CASSSRGARTEAFF.

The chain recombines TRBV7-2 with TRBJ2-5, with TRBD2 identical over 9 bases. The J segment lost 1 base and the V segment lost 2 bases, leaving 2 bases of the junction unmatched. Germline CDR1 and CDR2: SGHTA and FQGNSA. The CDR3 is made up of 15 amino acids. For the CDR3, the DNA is TGTGCCAGCAGCTTACTAGCGGGGTCCCAAGAGACCCAGTACTTC. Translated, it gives CASSLLAGSQETQYF.

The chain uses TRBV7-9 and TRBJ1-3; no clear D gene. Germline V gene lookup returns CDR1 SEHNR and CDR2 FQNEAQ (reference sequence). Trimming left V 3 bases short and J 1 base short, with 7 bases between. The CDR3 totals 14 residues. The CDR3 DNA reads TGTGCCAGCAGCTTTGCGAGTTCTGGAAACACCATATATTTT. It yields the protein CASSFASSGNTIYF.

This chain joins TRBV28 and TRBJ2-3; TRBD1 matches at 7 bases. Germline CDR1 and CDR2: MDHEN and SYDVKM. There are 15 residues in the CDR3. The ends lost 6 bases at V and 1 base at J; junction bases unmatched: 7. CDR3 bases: TGTGCCAGCAGCCCCGACAGGGTGGGCACAGATACGCAGTATTTT. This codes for CASSPDRVGTDTQYF.

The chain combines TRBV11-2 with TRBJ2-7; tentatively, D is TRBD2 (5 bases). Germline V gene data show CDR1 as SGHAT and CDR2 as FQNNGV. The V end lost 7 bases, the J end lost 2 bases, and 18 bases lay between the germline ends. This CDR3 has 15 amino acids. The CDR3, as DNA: TGTGCCAGCACCCCGTTTTTAGGAGGAGCCTACGAGCAGTACTTC. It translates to CASTPFLGGAYEQYF.

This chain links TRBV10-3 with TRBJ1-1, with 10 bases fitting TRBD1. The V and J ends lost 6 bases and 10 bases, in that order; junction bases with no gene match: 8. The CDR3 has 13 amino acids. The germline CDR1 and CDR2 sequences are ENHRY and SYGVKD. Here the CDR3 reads CAIRTGGGRGAFF. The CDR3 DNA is TGTGCCATCAGGACAGGGGGCGGGCGGGGAGCTTTCTTT.

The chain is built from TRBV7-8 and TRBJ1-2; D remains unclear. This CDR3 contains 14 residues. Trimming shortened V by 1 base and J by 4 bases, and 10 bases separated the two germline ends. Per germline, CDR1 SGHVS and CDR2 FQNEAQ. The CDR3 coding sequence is TGTGCCAGCAGCTTAGAAGGCGGAATCTATGGCTACACCTTC. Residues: CASSLEGGIYGYTF.

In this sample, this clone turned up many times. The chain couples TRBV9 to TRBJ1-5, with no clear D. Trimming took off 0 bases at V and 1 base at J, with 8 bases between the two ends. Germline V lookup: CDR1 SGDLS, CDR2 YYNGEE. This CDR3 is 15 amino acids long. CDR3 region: CASSVDGRSNQPQHF. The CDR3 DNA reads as TGTGCCAGCAGCGTAGACGGTCGAAGCAATCAGCCCCAGCATTTT.